This T cell receptor (beta chain) was sequenced for a study of control samples from healthy donors and cancer patients. This CDR3 has 13 residues. Trimming cost V 1 base and J 0 bases, with 4 bases left between them. Germline CDR1 and CDR2: SGHVS and FQNEAQ. Assay used: immunoSEQ multiplex PCR; TCRdb lists only in-frame clones, some missing. The data show under 110,000 clones, with 85% to 90% seen just once and about 7.8% held by the top ten. The origin of this receptor is a man aged 30 to 45 in good health. The chain joins TRBV7-8 to TRBJ2-7; no firm D call. Sequenced material: blood. CDR3 DNA: TGTGCCAGCAGCTTAGACGGCTCCTACGAGCAGTACGTC. Protein product: CASSLDGSYEQYV.